One T cell receptor (beta chain) is described in this entry. The data are from a study of blood T cell repertoires in COVID-19. TCRdb's table, derived via immunoSEQ multiplex PCR, lists solely in-frame clones and lacks some. In the table there are approximately 150,000 clones, 75% to 90% of which are singletons. CDR3 length equals 16 residues. In germline, CDR1 is SGHRS, CDR2 YFSETQ. V was shortened by 4 bases and J by 1 base, with 15 bases between the two germline ends. The sample was peripheral blood. The gene calls are TRBV5-1 and TRBJ2-1, with a weak D call TRBD2 (5 bases). The sequence derives from a woman between 55 and 75 years old with active COVID-19. Here the CDR3 reads CASSVFFGGSYNEQFF. Here the CDR3 DNA reads TGCGCCAGCAGCGTCTTCTTTGGCGGGTCCTACAATGAGCAGTTCTTC.